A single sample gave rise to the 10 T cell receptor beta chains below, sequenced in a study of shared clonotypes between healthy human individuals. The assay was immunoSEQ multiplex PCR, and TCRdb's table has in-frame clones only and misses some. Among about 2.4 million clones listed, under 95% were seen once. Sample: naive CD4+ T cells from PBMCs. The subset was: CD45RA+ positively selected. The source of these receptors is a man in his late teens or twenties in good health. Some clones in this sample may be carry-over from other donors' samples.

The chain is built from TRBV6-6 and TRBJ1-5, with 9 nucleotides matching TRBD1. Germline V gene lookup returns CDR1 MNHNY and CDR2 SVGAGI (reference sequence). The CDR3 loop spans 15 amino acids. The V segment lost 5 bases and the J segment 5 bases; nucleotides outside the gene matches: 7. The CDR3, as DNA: TGTGCCAGCAGTCGGACAGGGGTAACCTATCAGCCCCAGCATTTT. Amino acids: CASSRTGVTYQPQHF.

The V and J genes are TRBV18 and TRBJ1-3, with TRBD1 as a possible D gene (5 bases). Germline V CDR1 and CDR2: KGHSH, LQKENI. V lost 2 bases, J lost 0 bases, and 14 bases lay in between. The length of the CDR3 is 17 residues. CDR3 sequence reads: CASSPMGGKSSGNTIYF. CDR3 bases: TGTGCCAGCTCACCAATGGGGGGGAAAAGCTCTGGAAACACCATATATTTT.

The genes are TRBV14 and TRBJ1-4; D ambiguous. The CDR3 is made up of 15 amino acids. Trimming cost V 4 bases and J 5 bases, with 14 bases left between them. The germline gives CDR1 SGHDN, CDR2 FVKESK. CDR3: CASSPVGSRNEKLFF. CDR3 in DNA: TGTGCCAGCAGCCCCGTCGGATCCCGAAATGAAAAACTGTTTTTT.

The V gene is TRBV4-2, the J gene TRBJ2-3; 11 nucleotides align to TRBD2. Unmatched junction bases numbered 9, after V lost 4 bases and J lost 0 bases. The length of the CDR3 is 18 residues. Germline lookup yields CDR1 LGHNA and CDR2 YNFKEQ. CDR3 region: CASSPTTSGARSTDTQYF. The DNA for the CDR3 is TGTGCCAGCAGCCCGACGACTAGCGGGGCCCGTAGCACAGATACGCAGTATTTT.

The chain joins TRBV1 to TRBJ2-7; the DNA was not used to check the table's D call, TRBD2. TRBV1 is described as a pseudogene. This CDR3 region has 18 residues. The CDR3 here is CTSSQEWGDILTGYEQYF. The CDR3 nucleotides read TGCACCAGCAGCCAAGAATGGGGGGATATTCTAACGGGCTACGAGCAGTACTTC.

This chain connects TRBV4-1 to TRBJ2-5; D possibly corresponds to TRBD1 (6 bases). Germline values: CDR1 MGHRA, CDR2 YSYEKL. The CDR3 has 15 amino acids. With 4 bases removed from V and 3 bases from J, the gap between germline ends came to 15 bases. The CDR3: CASSLTWTVEETQYF. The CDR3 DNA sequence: TGCGCCAGCAGCCTCACCTGGACAGTAGAAGAGACCCAGTACTTC.

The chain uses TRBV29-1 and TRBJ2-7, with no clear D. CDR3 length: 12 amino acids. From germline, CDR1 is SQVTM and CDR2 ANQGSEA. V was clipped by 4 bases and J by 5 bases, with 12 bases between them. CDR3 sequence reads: CSVGRIADEQYF. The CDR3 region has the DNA TGCAGCGTTGGCCGGATCGCAGACGAGCAGTACTTC.

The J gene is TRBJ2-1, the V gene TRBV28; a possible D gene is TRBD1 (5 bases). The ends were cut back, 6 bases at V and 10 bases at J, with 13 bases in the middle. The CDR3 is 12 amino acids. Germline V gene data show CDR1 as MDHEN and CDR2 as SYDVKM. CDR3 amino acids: CASRPRQSEQFF. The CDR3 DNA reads TGTGCCAGCAGACCCCGACAGTCGGAGCAGTTCTTC.

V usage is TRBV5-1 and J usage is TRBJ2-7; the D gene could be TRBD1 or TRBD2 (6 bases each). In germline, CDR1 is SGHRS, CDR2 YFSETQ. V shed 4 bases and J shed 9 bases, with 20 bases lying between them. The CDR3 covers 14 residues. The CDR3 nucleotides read TGCGCCAGCAGCCGAACATCGGGGGCTTTCGGGCAGTACTTC. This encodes CASSRTSGAFGQYF. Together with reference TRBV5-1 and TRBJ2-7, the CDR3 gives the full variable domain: KAGVTQTPRYLIKTRGQQVTLSCSPISGHRSVSWYQQTPGQGLQFLFEYFSETQRNKGNFPGRFSGRQFSNSRSEMNVSTLELGDSALYLCASSRTSGAFGQYFGPGTRLTVT.

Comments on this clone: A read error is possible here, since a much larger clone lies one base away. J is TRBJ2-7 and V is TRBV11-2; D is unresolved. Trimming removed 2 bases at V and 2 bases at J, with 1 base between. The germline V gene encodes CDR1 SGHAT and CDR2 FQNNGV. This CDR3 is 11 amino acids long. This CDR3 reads CASSLPYEQYF. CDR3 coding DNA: TGTGCCAGCAGCTTACCCTACGAGCAGTACTTC.